Detailed here is one TCR beta chain. Its antigen is currently unknown. One base away lies a much larger clone, so this may be a sequencing read error. Overall study findings and caveats: The TCR gene usage of tumor memory CD4+ T cells clustered together with blood and lymph node memory CD4+ cells and with lymph node naive CD4+ cells. Tumor Tregs overlapped most with tumor, then blood, naive CD4+ cells.

Naive CD4+ cells had CD25+ Tregs removed. Per the germline V gene, CDR1 is WSHSY and CDR2 is SAAADI. The CDR3 is 12 amino acids. MiXCR, run by TCRdb on the 5' RACE reads, gives a single entry per CDR3 protein. The table shows approximately 40,000 distinct CDR3 sequences, with approximately 17% occurring only once. The sequence was collected from a female donor with breast cancer. This rearrangement joins TRBV10-2 to TRBJ1-4; D is unclear. Sample: naive CD4+ T cells sorted from a lymph node. Subset meaning: naive CD4+ T cells, CD4+CD45RA+CD25-. The CDR3 protein is CASSEPNGKLFF. The CDR3 region has the DNA TGCGCCAGCAGTGAACCGAATGGAAAACTGTTTTTT.